These T cell receptor beta chains were read from a single sample in a study of T cell repertoires in cytomegalovirus infection. TCRdb fed the reads into MiXCR, producing one record per CDR3 protein. The repertoire holds roughly 700,000 distinct CDR3 sequences, with 30% to 35% as singletons. Antigens for these TCRs are unknown. Material: cultured PBMCs, obtained from culture after CMV antigen stimulation. The receptors shown here come from a human donor in good health (CMV status not recorded). Some clones in this sample may be carry-over from other donors' samples. Each CDR3 is given with its conserved first and last residue. A D gene is named only where the DNA matches it firmly. Some rows mark clone size as missing; the rest say once, few, many or name a class of expanded clone.

length,J,size,D,V,CDR3,DNA
17,TRBJ1-3,-,-,TRBV7-8,CASSLWGGPDSGNTIYF,TGTGCCAGCAGCTTATGGGGGGGCCCCGACTCTGGAAACACCATATATTTT
14,TRBJ2-7,few,TRBD1,TRBV7-2,CASSHGTEPYEQYF,TGTGCCAGCAGCCACGGGACAGAGCCCTACGAGCAGTACTTC
18,TRBJ2-3,-,TRBD2,TRBV20-1,CSAPDDTPSGGAGDTQYF,TGCAGTGCTCCGGACGATACACCTAGCGGGGGAGCAGGAGATACGCAGTATTTT
16,TRBJ1-5,-,-,TRBV19,CASSMPRQALSQPQHF,TGTGCCAGTAGTATGCCCCGACAGGCTTTGAGTCAGCCCCAGCATTTT
13,TRBJ1-5,-,-,TRBV19,CATGNIDNQPQHF,TGTGCCACCGGAAACATAGACAATCAGCCCCAGCATTTT
19,TRBJ2-7,-,-,TRBV7-6,CASSPSRDRAKEGTYEQYF,TGTGCCAGCAGCCCTTCCCGGGACCGCGCAAAAGAGGGTACCTACGAGCAGTACTTC
13,TRBJ2-5,-,-,TRBV20-1,CSARGAVEETQYF,TGCAGTGCTAGAGGCGCTGTGGAAGAGACCCAGTACTTC
15,TRBJ2-7,-,TRBD1,TRBV20-1,CSASPADRVDYEQYF,TGCAGTGCTAGTCCCGCTGACAGGGTAGACTACGAGCAGTACTTC
14,TRBJ1-1,-,-,TRBV14,CASSQDLSGESAFF,TGTGCCAGCAGCCAAGATCTTTCGGGGGAAAGCGCTTTCTTT
15,TRBJ2-5,-,-,TRBV19,CASSFGSGVQETQYF,TGTGCCAGTAGTTTCGGTAGCGGCGTCCAAGAGACCCAGTACTTC
17,TRBJ1-5,few,TRBD1,TRBV19,CASIFDRGPLGNQPQHF,TGTGCCAGTATCTTTGACAGGGGGCCCCTAGGGAATCAGCCCCAGCATTTT
11,TRBJ2-7,few,-,TRBV29-1,CSVGFSYEQYF,TGCAGCGTCGGATTCTCCTACGAGCAGTACTTC
21,TRBJ1-5,-,-,TRBV19,CASSIETGTIGFGYSNQPQHF,TGTGCCAGTAGTATAGAAACCGGGACGATCGGGTTCGGCTATAGCAATCAGCCCCAGCATTTT
12,TRBJ2-5,-,-,TRBV29-1,CSVFVGQETQYF,TGCAGCGTATTCGTTGGCCAAGAGACCCAGTACTTC
15,TRBJ2-3,-,TRBD2,TRBV6-6,CASRNLAGITDTQYF,TGTGCCAGCAGGAACCTAGCGGGAATCACAGATACGCAGTATTTT
17,TRBJ2-2,-,-,TRBV20-1,CSARDRRQGRYTGELFF,TGCAGTGCTAGAGATCGGCGGCAGGGGCGTTACACCGGGGAGCTGTTTTTT
14,TRBJ2-2,few,-,TRBV7-2,CASSFDGNTGELFF,TGTGCCAGCAGCTTCGACGGCAACACCGGGGAGCTGTTTTTT
16,TRBJ1-6,many,TRBD1,TRBV7-2,CASSLDFRGRLSPLHF,TGTGCCAGCAGCTTAGATTTCAGGGGGCGGCTTTCACCCCTCCACTTT
15,TRBJ1-5,-,-,TRBV19,CASSMEGRTDQPQHF,TGTGCCAGTAGTATGGAGGGGAGGACTGATCAGCCCCAGCATTTT
14,TRBJ2-7,few,-,TRBV7-9,CASSLSGERSEQYF,TGTGCCAGCAGCTTAAGCGGAGAAAGGAGCGAGCAGTACTTC
12,TRBJ2-1,-,-,TRBV6-2/TRBV6-3,CASSQSRYEQFF,TGTGCCAGCAGCCAATCTAGATACGAGCAGTTCTTC
16,TRBJ2-1,-,TRBD2,TRBV2,CASSEAARGGYNEQFF,TGTGCCAGCAGTGAAGCGGCCCGGGGGGGCTACAATGAGCAGTTCTTC
14,TRBJ1-2,-,-,TRBV5-3,CASSLKIGSPTYTF,TGTGCCAGCAGCTTGAAAATCGGTTCCCCTACCTACACCTTC
14,TRBJ1-1,many,-,TRBV6-5,CASSYGGGGTEAFF,TGTGCCAGCAGTTACGGGGGGGGGGGAACTGAAGCTTTCTTT
14,TRBJ2-1,few,TRBD1,TRBV11-1,CASSDGDRYNEQFF,TGTGCCAGCAGCGACGGGGACAGATACAATGAGCAGTTCTTC
16,TRBJ1-5,-,-,TRBV19,CASSPAWGAAGQPQHF,TGTGCCAGTAGTCCCGCGTGGGGGGCCGCAGGTCAGCCCCAGCATTTT
17,TRBJ2-3,-,TRBD2,TRBV4-2,CASSQPGLAKGTDTQYF,TGTGCCAGCAGCCAGCCGGGACTAGCGAAAGGCACAGATACGCAGTATTTT
18,TRBJ1-1,once,TRBD1,TRBV5-4,CASSSRGGQAELNTEAFF,TGTGCCAGCAGCAGTCGTGGGGGACAGGCCGAGCTGAACACTGAAGCTTTCTTT
13,TRBJ2-7,-,TRBD1,TRBV28,CASSFRTGPEQYF,TGTGCCAGCAGTTTTAGGACAGGCCCCGAGCAGTACTTC
13,TRBJ1-2,few,TRBD1,TRBV12-3/TRBV12-4,CASSPGGTDGYTF,TGTGCCAGCAGCCCCGGTGGGACAGATGGCTACACCTTC
13,TRBJ2-5,many,-,TRBV12-3/TRBV12-4,CASSGRASETQYF,TGTGCCAGCAGTGGCCGAGCGTCGGAGACCCAGTACTTC
14,TRBJ2-7,-,TRBD1,TRBV12-3/TRBV12-4,CASSDRQGPYEQYF,TGTGCCAGCAGTGATAGACAGGGCCCCTACGAGCAGTACTTC
12,TRBJ2-1,-,-,TRBV19,CASRLLGDEQFF,TGTGCCAGTAGGTTGCTGGGGGATGAGCAGTTCTTC
12,TRBJ2-7,-,TRBD1,TRBV10-3,CAISGTGDEQYF,TGTGCCATCAGCGGGACAGGGGACGAGCAGTACTTC
15,TRBJ2-7,-,-,TRBV4-1,CASSEGRGRNYEQYF,TGCGCCAGCAGCGAAGGCAGGGGACGGAACTACGAGCAGTACTTC
15,TRBJ2-1,-,TRBD2,TRBV15,CATSSSGTSRNEQFF,TGTGCCACCAGCAGTTCCGGGACTAGCAGGAATGAGCAGTTCTTC
16,TRBJ2-2,many,TRBD2,TRBV7-2,CASSPGLAGIIGELFF,TGTGCCAGCAGCCCGGGACTAGCGGGGATTATCGGGGAGCTGTTTTTT
16,TRBJ1-4,-,-,TRBV7-4,CASSRLGGATNEKLFF,TGTGCCAGCAGCCGTTTAGGCGGTGCAACTAATGAAAAACTGTTTTTT
15,TRBJ2-3,-,TRBD1,TRBV28,CASSDPGQSTDTQYF,TGTGCCAGCAGTGACCCGGGACAGTCCACAGATACGCAGTATTTT
9,TRBJ2-1,-,-,TRBV6-8,CASSTAQFF,TGTGCCAGCAGCACCGCGCAGTTCTTC